This TCR beta chain was captured by sequencing in a study of T-cell memory formation after mild COVID-19. Points from the study as a whole: Among contracting clones, CD4+ were mainly CM/EM and CD8+ enriched in EMRA. Confirmation was lacking for SARS-CoV-2 specificity of second-wave clones that peaked on day 37.

TCRdb analysed the 5' RACE reads with MiXCR anew, one entry per CDR3 protein. The sample shows 280,000 or so distinct CDR3 sequences, about 20% of them seen only once. Germline-derived CDR1 and CDR2 are MGHRA and YSYEKL. The V end was cut by 3 bases, the J end by 0 bases, with 12 bases between. The CDR3 has 16 amino acids. Notes on this clonotype: Antigen unknown.

The receptor was derived from a young man who had mild COVID-19 (a few samples of this study predate the infection). Cell type and time point are not known. V usage is TRBV4-1 and J usage is TRBJ1-5; the D is unclear. Sequenced sample: PBMCs or a T cell subset sorted from them (not recorded which). This CDR3 reads CASSQNNYYSNQPQHF. The CDR3 region has the DNA TGCGCCAGCAGCCAGAACAATTATTATAGCAATCAGCCCCAGCATTTT.